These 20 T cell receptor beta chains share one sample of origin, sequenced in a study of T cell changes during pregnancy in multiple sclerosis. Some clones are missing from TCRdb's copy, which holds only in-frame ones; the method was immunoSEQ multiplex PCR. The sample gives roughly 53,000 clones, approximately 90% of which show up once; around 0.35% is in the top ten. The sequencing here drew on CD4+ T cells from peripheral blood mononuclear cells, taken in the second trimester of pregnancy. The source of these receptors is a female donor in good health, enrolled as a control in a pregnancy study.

The CDR3 spells CASRLEENTGELFF. The DNA for the CDR3 is TGTGCCAGCCGACTGGAAGAGAACACCGGGGAGCTGTTTTTT. This chain connects TRBV6-1 to TRBJ2-2; D is undetermined. This CDR3 comprises 14 residues. Germline values: CDR1 MNHNS, CDR2 SASEGT. The germline V and J ends were trimmed by 8 bases and 1 base, with 11 bases remaining between them.

This CDR3 is CASSPATGEAFF. CDR3 nucleotide sequence: TGTGCCAGCTCACCGGCGACAGGTGAAGCTTTCTTT. The chain couples TRBV18 to TRBJ1-1; D perhaps matches TRBD1 (6 bases). The CDR3 consists of 12 residues. V lost 3 bases and J lost 7, with 9 bases in between. CDR1 and CDR2 (germline): KGHSH, LQKENI.

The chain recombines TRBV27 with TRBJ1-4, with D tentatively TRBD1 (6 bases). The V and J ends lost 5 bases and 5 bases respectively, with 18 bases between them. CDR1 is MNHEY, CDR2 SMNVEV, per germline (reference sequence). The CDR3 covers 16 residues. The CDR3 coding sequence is TGTGCCAGCAGTCGTTCCCTAGACAGGATAAATGAAAAACTGTTTTTT. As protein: CASSRSLDRINEKLFF. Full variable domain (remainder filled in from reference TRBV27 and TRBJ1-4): EAQVTQNPRYLITVTGKKLTVTCSQNMNHEYMSWYRQDPGLGLRQIYYSMNVEVTDKGDVPEGYKVSRKEKRNFPLILESPSPNQTSLYFCASSRSLDRINEKLFFGSGTQLSVL.

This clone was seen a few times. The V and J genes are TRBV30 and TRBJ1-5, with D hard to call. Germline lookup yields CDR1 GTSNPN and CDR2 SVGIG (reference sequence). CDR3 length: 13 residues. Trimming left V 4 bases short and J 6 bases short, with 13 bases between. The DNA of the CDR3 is TGTGCCTGGACGACCGAGAGCGGTCAGCCCCAGCATTTT. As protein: CAWTTESGQPQHF.

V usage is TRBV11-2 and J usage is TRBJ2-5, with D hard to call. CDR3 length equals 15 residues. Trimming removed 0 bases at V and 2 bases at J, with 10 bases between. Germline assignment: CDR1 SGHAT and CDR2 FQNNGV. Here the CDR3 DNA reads TGTGCCAGCAGCTTAGATGGTGCAGAACAAGAGACCCAGTACTTC. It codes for CASSLDGAEQETQYF. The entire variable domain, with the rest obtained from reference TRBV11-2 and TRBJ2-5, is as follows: EAGVAQSPRYKIIEKRQSVAFWCNPISGHATLYWYQQILGQGPKLLIQFQNNGVVDDSQLPKDRFSAERLKGVDSTLKIQPAKLEDSAVYLCASSLDGAEQETQYFGPGTRLLVL.

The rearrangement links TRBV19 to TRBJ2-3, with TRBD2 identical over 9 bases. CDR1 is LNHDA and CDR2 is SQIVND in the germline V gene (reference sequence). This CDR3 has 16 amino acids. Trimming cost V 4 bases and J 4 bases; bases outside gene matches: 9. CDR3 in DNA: TGTGCCAGTAGTAGCCGCATAGCGGGGGAAGCAGATACGCAGTATTTT. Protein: CASSSRIAGEADTQYF.

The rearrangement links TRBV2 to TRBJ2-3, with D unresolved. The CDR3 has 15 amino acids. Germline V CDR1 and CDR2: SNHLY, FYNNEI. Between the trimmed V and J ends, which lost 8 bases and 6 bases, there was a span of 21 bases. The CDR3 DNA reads TGTGCCAGCTCATCGGTGTATGGTTTCCCCGATACGCAGTATTTT. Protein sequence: CASSSVYGFPDTQYF.

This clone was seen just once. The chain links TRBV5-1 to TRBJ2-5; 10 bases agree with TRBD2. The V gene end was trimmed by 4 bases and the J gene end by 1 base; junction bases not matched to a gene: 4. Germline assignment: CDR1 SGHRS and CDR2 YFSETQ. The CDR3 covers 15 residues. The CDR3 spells CASSPLAGVQETQYF. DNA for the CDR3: TGCGCCAGCAGCCCCCTAGCGGGGGTCCAAGAGACCCAGTACTTC.

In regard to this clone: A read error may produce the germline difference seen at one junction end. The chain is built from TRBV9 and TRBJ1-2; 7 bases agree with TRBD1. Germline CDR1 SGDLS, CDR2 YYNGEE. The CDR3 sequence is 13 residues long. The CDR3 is CASSPGQNYGHTF. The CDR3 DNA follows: TGTGCCAGCAGCCCGGGACAGAACTATGGCCACACCTTC.

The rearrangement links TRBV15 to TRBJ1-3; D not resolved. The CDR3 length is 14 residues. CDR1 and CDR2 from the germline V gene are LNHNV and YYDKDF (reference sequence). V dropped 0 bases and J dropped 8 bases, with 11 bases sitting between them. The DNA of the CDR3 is TGTGCCACCAGCAGAGATACACCGAGCGACACCATATATTTT. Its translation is CATSRDTPSDTIYF.

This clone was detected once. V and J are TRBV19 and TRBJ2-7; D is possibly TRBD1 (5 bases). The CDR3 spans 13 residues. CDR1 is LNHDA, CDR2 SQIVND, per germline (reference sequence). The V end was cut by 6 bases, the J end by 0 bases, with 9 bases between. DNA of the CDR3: TGTGCCAGTAGCCGGACACCCTCCTACGAGCAGTACTTC. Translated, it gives CASSRTPSYEQYF.

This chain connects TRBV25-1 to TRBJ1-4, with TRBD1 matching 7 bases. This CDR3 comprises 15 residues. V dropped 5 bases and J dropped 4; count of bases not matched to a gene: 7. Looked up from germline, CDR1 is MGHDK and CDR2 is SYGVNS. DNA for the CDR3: TGTGCCAGCAGTCGCCAGACAGGGAATAATGAAAAACTGTTTTTT. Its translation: CASSRQTGNNEKLFF.

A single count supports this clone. CDR3 in DNA: TGTGCCAGTAGCACGGGGGTTCGGGAGACCCAGTACTTC. Its translation: CASSTGVRETQYF. This chain links TRBV19 with TRBJ2-5; TRBD2 is a possible D gene (6 bases). This CDR3 has 13 amino acids. V was pared by 6 bases and J by 5 bases, with 13 bases between. Germline CDR1 LNHDA, CDR2 SQIVND (reference sequence).

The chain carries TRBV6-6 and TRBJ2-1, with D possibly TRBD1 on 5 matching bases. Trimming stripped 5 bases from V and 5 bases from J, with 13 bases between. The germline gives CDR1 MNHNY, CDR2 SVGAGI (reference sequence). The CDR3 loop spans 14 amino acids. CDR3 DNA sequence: TGTGCCAGCAGTCAGGAAGGGGTTAACAATGAGCAGTTCTTC. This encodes CASSQEGVNNEQFF.

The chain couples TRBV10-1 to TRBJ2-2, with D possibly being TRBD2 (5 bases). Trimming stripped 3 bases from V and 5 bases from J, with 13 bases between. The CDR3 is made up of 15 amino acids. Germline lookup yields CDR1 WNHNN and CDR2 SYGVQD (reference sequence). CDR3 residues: CASSEEAEETGELFF. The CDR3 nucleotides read TGCGCCAGCAGTGAAGAAGCGGAGGAGACCGGGGAGCTGTTTTTT.

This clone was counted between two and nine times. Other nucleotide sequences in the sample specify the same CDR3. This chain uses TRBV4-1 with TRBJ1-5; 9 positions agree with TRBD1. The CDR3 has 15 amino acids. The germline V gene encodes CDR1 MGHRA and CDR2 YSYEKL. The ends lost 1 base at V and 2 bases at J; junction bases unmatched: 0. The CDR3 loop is CASSQGTGGNQPQHF. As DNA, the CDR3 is TGCGCCAGCAGCCAAGGGACAGGGGGCAATCAGCCCCAGCATTTT.

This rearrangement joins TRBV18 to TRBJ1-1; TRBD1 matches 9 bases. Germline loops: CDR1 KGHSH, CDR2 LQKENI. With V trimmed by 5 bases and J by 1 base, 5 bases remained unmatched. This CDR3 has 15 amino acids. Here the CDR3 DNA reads TGTGCCAGCTCAGGGACAGGGAGGAGGAACACTGAAGCTTTCTTT. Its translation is CASSGTGRRNTEAFF.

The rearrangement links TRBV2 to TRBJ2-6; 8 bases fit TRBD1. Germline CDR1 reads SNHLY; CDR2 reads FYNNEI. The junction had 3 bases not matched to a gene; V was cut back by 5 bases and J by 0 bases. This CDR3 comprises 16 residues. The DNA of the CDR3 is TGTGCCAGCAGTCAGACAGGGGTCTCTGGGGCCAACGTCCTGACTTTC. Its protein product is CASSQTGVSGANVLTF.

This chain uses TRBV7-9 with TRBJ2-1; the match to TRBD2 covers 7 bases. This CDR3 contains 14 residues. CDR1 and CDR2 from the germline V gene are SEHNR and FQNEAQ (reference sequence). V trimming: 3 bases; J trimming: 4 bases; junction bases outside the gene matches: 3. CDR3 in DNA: TGTGCCAGCAGCTTGCGGGGGAGATACAATGAGCAGTTCTTC. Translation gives CASSLRGRYNEQFF.

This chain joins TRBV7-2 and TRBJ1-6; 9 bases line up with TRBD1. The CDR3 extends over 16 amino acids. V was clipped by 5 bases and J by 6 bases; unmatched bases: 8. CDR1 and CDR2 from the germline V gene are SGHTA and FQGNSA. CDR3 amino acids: CASSLGTGRRNSPLHF. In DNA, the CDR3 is TGTGCCAGCAGCCTAGGGACAGGGAGGCGTAATTCACCCCTCCACTTT.